The next 15 T cell receptor beta chains were all read from a single sample in a study of blood T cell repertoires in COVID-19. Assay used: immunoSEQ multiplex PCR; TCRdb lists only in-frame clones, some missing. The table lists approximately 170,000 clones, approximately 86% of them singletons. The sample taken for sequencing was peripheral blood. The source of these receptors is a woman older than 75 with COVID-19, enrolled during active disease.

The V gene is TRBV3-1 (or the pseudogene TRBV3-2), the J gene TRBJ1-2; D is undetermined. The CDR3 spans 12 residues. Trimming took off 1 base at V and 8 bases at J, with 8 bases between the two ends. The germline CDR1 and CDR2 sequences are LGHDT and YNNKEL (reference sequence). In DNA, the CDR3 is TGTGCCAGCAGCCAAGTCTCTTTCGGCTACACCTTC. It codes for CASSQVSFGYTF.

The genes are TRBV18 and TRBJ2-5; the match to TRBD1 covers 7 bases. The trim removed 2 bases at V and 1 base at J, leaving 7 bases unmatched. The CDR3 has 16 amino acids. CDR1 KGHSH and CDR2 LQKENI come from the germline V gene. The CDR3 DNA sequence: TGTGCCAGCTCACCAAGGGGACAGACCTCCCAAGAGACCCAGTACTTC. Amino acid sequence: CASSPRGQTSQETQYF.

The chain links TRBV9 to TRBJ2-1; TRBD2 agrees at 12 bases. CDR1 is SGDLS and CDR2 is YYNGEE in the germline V gene. The CDR3 contains 15 residues. V gave up 0 bases and J gave up 8 bases; unmatched junction bases: 3. In DNA, the CDR3 is TGTGCCAGCAGCGTAGGGACTAGCGGGACGGATGAGCAGTTCTTC. This encodes CASSVGTSGTDEQFF.

This chain links TRBV6-5 with TRBJ1-3; possibly TRBD1 for D (5 bases). The CDR3 length is 12 residues. V was shortened by 6 bases and J by 2 bases, with 5 bases between the two germline ends. Germline CDR1 reads MNHEY; CDR2 reads SVGAGI. CDR3 loop: CASRGPGNTIYF. The CDR3 nucleotides are TGTGCCAGCAGGGGGCCTGGAAACACCATATATTTT.

The V call is TRBV6-5, the J call TRBJ2-5; the match to TRBD1 covers 9 bases. Trimming removed 2 bases from V and 7 bases from J; junction bases left unmatched: 11. From germline, CDR1 is MNHEY and CDR2 SVGAGI. This CDR3 has 16 residues. The DNA of the CDR3 is TGTGCCAGCAGTTACCCCGGGACAGGGACGGGGGCGACCCAGTACTTC. Its protein is CASSYPGTGTGATQYF.

The chain links TRBV5-5 to TRBJ1-4, with D unresolved. The CDR3 is 15 residues long. The germline CDR1 and CDR2 sequences are SGHKS and YYEKEE (reference sequence). The V end lost 2 bases, the J end lost 6 bases, and 14 bases lay between the germline ends. CDR3 in DNA: TGTGCCAGCAGCTTTGGTCTGGGCACGCATGAAAAACTGTTTTTT. Its translation: CASSFGLGTHEKLFF.

This clone was seen more than once but under ten times. The J gene is TRBJ2-1, the V gene TRBV27; possible D gene TRBD2, 6 bases. Germline values: CDR1 MNHEY, CDR2 SMNVEV (reference sequence). The V end was cut by 6 bases, the J end by 6 bases, with 9 bases between. The CDR3 sequence is 12 residues long. In DNA form, the CDR3 reads TGTGCCAGCAGAAGCGGGCCCAATGAGCAGTTCTTC. It is translated as CASRSGPNEQFF.

This clone was counted once. CDR3 in amino acids: CASSLALTGEPTEAFF. As DNA, the CDR3 is TGTGCCAGCAGCTTAGCCCTTACAGGGGAGCCCACTGAAGCTTTCTTT. The chain employs TRBV7-8 and TRBJ1-1; 7 bases agree with TRBD1. Germline CDR1 and CDR2: SGHVS and FQNEAQ. The V segment lost 0 bases and the J segment 4 bases; nucleotides outside the gene matches: 8. This CDR3 has 16 amino acids.

This clone was seen a handful of times. The chain combines TRBV18 with TRBJ2-3, with 7 bases that match TRBD2. This CDR3 has 15 residues. Germline V gene lookup returns CDR1 KGHSH and CDR2 LQKENI. The V and J ends lost 2 bases and 2 bases, in that order; junction bases with no gene match: 4. CDR3: CASSPTGGVTDTQYF. In DNA, the CDR3 is TGTGCCAGCTCACCAACTGGGGGGGTCACAGATACGCAGTATTTT.

The CDR3 DNA follows: TGTGCCAGCAGCACAGGTACTGAAGCTTTCTTT. It translates to CASSTGTEAFF. This chain connects TRBV7-3 to TRBJ1-1; tentative D call: TRBD1 (5 bases). Germline CDR1 reads SGHTA; CDR2 reads FQGTGA. Between the trimmed V and J ends, which lost 5 bases and 5 bases, there was a span of 6 bases. The CDR3 runs 11 residues.

The V gene is TRBV5-1, the J gene TRBJ1-2; D ambiguous. Trimming cost V 0 bases and J 3 bases, with 12 bases left between them. CDR1 and CDR2 from the germline V gene are SGHRS and YFSETQ. The CDR3 totals 15 residues. Here the CDR3 DNA reads TGCGCCAGCAGCTTGGTTGACGGGGAGGACTATGGCTACACCTTC. Its translation is CASSLVDGEDYGYTF.

The table lists this clone with a count of one. The chain carries TRBV5-1 and TRBJ1-6, with a weak D call TRBD1 (6 bases). Deletions cut 4 bases from V and 0 bases from J, with 8 bases between. The CDR3 is 15 residues long. Germline assignment: CDR1 SGHRS and CDR2 YFSETQ. CDR3 loop: CASSLQGSYNSPLHF. The CDR3 region has the DNA TGCGCCAGCAGCCTACAGGGCTCCTATAATTCACCCCTCCACTTT.

This clone was counted only a few times. The genes are TRBV6-4 and TRBJ1-2; 12 nucleotides agree with TRBD1. This CDR3 has 14 residues. V lost 6 bases, J lost 3 bases, and 2 bases stayed unmatched. Per the germline V gene, CDR1 is MRHNA and CDR2 is SNTAGT. The chain's CDR3 is CASRRDRGHYGYTF. Written as DNA, the CDR3 is TGTGCCAGCAGGAGGGACAGGGGGCACTATGGCTACACCTTC.

CDR3 residues: CATSDGNTEAFF. The CDR3 nucleotides read TGTGCCACCAGTGACGGGAACACTGAAGCTTTCTTT. The chain recombines TRBV24-1 with TRBJ1-1; D gene ambiguous. The CDR3 length is 12 residues. Germline lookup yields CDR1 KGHDR and CDR2 SFDVKD. Trimming stripped 4 bases from V and 1 base from J, with 3 bases between.

The chain recombines TRBV5-1 with TRBJ1-6, with D tentatively TRBD1 (6 bases). This CDR3 spans 16 amino acids. V lost 4 bases to trimming and J lost 8 bases, with 19 bases between them. The germline gives CDR1 SGHRS, CDR2 YFSETQ. The CDR3 DNA reads TGCGCCAGCAGCATGGCCCGTCGGGGGGCAGATTCACCCCTCCACTTT. Protein product: CASSMARRGADSPLHF.